The 3 T cell receptor beta chains listed next were all sequenced from one sample in a study of T cell responses to AZD1222 COVID-19 vaccine. Using immunoSEQ multiplex PCR, the repertoire was profiled, and TCRdb retains in-frame clones only, with some absent. This table has roughly 120,000 clones, about nine tenths appearing once. This sample comprised peripheral blood, obtained on day 0 of AZD1222 vaccination. These receptors were obtained from an adult in good health.

This rearrangement joins TRBV5-1 to TRBJ2-7, with 10 bases identical to TRBD1. Germline V CDR1 and CDR2: SGHRS, YFSETQ. This CDR3 comprises 15 residues. V trimming: 4 bases; J trimming: 3 bases; junction bases outside the gene matches: 7. CDR3 in DNA: TGCGCCAGCAGCCTGCCGGGACAGGGGTACTACGAGCAGTACTTC. Translated: CASSLPGQGYYEQYF.

The chain couples TRBV6-2 or TRBV6-3 to TRBJ2-7; no reliable D call. CDR1 and CDR2 from the germline V gene are MNHEY and SVGEGT. Between the trimmed V and J ends, which lost 2 bases and 9 bases, there was a span of 14 bases. This CDR3 is built from 13 residues. In DNA form, the CDR3 reads TGTGCCAGCAGTTACGGGGTAAAAAGTACGCAGTACTTC. Translated: CASSYGVKSTQYF.

This clone showed up just once. In DNA form, the CDR3 reads TGTGCCAGCAGTTACTCTACTAGCGGGGGCTCTAGGGAGCAGTTCTTC. It codes for CASSYSTSGGSREQFF. The chain uses TRBV6-5 and TRBJ2-1, with 11 positions matching TRBD2. The CDR3 runs to 16 residues. The V and J ends lost 0 bases and 10 bases, in that order; junction bases with no gene match: 8. In germline, CDR1 is MNHEY, CDR2 SVGAGI.